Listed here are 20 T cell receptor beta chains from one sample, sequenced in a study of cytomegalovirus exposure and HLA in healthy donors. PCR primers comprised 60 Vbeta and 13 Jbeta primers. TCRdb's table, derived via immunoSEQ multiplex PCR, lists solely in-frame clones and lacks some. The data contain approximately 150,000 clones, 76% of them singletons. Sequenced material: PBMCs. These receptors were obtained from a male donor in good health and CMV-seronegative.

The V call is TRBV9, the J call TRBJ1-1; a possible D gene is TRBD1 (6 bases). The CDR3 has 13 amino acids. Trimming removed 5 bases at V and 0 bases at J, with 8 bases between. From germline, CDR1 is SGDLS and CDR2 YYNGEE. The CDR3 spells CASRRDMNTEAFF. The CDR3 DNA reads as TGTGCCAGCAGACGGGACATGAACACTGAAGCTTTCTTT.

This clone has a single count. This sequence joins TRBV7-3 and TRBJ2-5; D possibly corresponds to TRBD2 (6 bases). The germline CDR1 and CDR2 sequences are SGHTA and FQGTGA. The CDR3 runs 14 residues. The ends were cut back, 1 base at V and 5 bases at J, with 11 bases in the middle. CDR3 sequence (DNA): TGTGCCAGCAGCTTAAGGTTGGGGAGGGAGACCCAGTACTTC. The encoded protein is CASSLRLGRETQYF.

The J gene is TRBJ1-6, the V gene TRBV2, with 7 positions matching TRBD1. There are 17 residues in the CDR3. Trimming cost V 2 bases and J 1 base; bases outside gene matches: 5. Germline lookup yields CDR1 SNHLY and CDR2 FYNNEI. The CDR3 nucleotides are TGTGCCAGCAGTGAAAGTGCAGGGGGTTCCTATAATTCACCCCTCCACTTT. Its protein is CASSESAGGSYNSPLHF. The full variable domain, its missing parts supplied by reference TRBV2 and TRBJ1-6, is EPEVTQTPSHQVTQMGQEVILRCVPISNHLYFYWYRQILGQKVEFLVSFYNNEISEKSEIFDDQFSVERPDGSNFTLKIRSTKLEDSAMYFCASSESAGGSYNSPLHFGNGTRLTVT.

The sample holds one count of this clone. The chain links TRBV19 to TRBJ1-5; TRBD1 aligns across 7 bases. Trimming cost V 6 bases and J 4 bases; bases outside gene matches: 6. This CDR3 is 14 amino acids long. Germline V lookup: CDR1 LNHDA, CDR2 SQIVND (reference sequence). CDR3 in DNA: TGTGCCAGTAGGGGGACAGAAAGGAATCAGCCCCAGCATTTT. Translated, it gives CASRGTERNQPQHF.

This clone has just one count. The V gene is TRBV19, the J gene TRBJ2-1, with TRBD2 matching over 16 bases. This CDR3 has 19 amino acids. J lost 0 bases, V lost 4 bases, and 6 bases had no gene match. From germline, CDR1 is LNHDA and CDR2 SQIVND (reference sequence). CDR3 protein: CASSTGLAGGQSSYNEQFF. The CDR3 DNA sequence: TGTGCCAGTAGTACGGGACTAGCGGGAGGGCAGAGCTCCTACAATGAGCAGTTCTTC.

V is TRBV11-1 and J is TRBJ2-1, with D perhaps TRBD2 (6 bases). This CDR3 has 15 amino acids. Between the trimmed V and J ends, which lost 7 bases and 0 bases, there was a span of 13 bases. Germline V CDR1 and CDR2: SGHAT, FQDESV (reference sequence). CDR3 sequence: CASTPLGSSYNEQFF. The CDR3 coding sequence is TGTGCCAGCACCCCCCTCGGGAGCTCCTACAATGAGCAGTTCTTC. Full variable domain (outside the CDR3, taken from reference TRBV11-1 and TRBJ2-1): EAEVAQSPRYKITEKSQAVAFWCDPISGHATLYWYRQILGQGPELLVQFQDESVVDDSQLPKDRFSAERLKGVDSTLKIQPAELGDSAMYLCASTPLGSSYNEQFFGPGTRLTVL.

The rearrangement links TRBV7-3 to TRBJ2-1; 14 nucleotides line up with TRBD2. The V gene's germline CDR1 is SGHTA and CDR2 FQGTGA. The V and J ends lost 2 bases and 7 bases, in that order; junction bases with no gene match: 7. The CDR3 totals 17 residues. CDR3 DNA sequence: TGTGCCAGCAGCTTAGGAGGGACTAGCGGGAGTTGGAATGAGCAGTTCTTC. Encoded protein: CASSLGGTSGSWNEQFF.

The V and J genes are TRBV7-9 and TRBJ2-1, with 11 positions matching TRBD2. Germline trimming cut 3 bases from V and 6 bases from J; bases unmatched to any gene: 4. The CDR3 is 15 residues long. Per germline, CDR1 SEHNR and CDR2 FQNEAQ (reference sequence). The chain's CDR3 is CASSFPSGGINEQFF. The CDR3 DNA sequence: TGTGCCAGCAGCTTCCCTAGCGGGGGGATCAATGAGCAGTTCTTC.

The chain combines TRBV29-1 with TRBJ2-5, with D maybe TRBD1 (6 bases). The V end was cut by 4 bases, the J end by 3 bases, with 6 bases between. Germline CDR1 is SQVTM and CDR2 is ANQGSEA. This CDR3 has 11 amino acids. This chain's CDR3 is CSVGTEETQYF. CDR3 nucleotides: TGCAGCGTTGGGACAGAAGAGACCCAGTACTTC.

The CDR3 DNA follows: TGTGCCAGTACATTCGTCAGCTCTGGGGCCAACGTCCTGACTTTC. This gives the protein CASTFVSSGANVLTF. The rearrangement links TRBV19 to TRBJ2-6; D gene unclear. The germline gives CDR1 LNHDA, CDR2 SQIVND (reference sequence). The CDR3 extends over 15 amino acids. Trimming removed 7 bases from V and 0 bases from J, with 10 bases in between.

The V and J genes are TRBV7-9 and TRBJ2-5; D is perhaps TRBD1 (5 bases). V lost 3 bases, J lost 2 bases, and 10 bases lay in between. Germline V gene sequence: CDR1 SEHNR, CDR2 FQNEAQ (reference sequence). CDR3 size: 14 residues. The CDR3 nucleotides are TGTGCCAGCAGCTTTAGGGGTGCACAAGAGACCCAGTACTTC. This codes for CASSFRGAQETQYF.

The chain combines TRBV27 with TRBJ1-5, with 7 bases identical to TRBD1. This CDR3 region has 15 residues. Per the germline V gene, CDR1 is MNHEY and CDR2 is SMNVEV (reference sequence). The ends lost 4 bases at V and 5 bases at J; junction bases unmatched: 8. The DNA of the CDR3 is TGTGCCAGCAGTTCGATCCGGGACAGCGATCAGCCCCAGCATTTT. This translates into CASSSIRDSDQPQHF.

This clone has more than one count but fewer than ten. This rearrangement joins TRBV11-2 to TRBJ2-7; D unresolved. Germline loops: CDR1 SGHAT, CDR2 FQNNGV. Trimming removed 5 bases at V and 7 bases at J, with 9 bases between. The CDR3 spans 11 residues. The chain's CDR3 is CASSELWEQYF. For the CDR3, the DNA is TGTGCCAGCAGCGAGCTCTGGGAGCAGTACTTC.

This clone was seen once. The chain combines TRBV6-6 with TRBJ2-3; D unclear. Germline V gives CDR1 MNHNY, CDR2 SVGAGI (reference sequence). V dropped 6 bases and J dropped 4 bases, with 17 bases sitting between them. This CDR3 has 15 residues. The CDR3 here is CASSLGGSRADTQYF. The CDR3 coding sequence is TGTGCCAGCAGCCTCGGCGGTAGTCGAGCAGATACGCAGTATTTT.

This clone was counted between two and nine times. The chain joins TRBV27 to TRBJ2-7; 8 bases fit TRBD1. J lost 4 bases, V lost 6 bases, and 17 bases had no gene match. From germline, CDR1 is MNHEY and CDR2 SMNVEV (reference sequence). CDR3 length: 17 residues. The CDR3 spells CASSPDRGRPQLYEQYF. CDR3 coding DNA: TGTGCCAGCAGCCCTGACAGGGGACGGCCACAGTTGTACGAGCAGTACTTC.

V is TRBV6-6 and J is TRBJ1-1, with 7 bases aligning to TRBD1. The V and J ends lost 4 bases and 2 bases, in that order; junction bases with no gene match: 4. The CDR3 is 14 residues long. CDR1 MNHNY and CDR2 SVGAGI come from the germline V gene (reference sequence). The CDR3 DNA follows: TGTGCCAGCAGTTCCAGACAGGGAAACACTGAAGCTTTCTTT. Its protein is CASSSRQGNTEAFF.

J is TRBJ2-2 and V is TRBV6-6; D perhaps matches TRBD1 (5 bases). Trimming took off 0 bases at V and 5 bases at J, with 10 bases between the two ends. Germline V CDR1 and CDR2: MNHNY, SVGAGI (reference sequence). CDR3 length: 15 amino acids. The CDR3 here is CASSYSGRVTGELFF. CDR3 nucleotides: TGTGCCAGCAGTTACTCGGGCAGGGTGACCGGGGAGCTGTTTTTT.

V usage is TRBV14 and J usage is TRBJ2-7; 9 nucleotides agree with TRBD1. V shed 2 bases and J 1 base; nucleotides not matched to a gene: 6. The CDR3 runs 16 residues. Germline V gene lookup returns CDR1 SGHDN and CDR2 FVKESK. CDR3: CASSQLAGQGSYEQYF. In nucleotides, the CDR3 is TGTGCCAGCAGCCAACTCGCGGGACAGGGTTCCTACGAGCAGTACTTC.

CDR3 in DNA: TGTGCCAGCAGCCTAACCGGGACAGGGATCTCCTACGAGCAGTACTTC. Its protein product is CASSLTGTGISYEQYF. J is TRBJ2-7 and V is TRBV28; TRBD1 matches 9 bases. With V trimmed by 6 bases and J by 0 bases, 9 bases remained unmatched. The CDR3 covers 16 residues. Germline V gives CDR1 MDHEN, CDR2 SYDVKM.

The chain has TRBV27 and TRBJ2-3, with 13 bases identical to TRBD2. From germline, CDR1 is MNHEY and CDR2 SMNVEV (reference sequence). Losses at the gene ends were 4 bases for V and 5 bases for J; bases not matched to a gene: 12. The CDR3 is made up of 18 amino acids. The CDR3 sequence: CASSSGLAGVFSVDTQYF. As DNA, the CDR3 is TGTGCCAGCAGTTCAGGACTAGCGGGAGTCTTTTCGGTAGATACGCAGTATTTT.